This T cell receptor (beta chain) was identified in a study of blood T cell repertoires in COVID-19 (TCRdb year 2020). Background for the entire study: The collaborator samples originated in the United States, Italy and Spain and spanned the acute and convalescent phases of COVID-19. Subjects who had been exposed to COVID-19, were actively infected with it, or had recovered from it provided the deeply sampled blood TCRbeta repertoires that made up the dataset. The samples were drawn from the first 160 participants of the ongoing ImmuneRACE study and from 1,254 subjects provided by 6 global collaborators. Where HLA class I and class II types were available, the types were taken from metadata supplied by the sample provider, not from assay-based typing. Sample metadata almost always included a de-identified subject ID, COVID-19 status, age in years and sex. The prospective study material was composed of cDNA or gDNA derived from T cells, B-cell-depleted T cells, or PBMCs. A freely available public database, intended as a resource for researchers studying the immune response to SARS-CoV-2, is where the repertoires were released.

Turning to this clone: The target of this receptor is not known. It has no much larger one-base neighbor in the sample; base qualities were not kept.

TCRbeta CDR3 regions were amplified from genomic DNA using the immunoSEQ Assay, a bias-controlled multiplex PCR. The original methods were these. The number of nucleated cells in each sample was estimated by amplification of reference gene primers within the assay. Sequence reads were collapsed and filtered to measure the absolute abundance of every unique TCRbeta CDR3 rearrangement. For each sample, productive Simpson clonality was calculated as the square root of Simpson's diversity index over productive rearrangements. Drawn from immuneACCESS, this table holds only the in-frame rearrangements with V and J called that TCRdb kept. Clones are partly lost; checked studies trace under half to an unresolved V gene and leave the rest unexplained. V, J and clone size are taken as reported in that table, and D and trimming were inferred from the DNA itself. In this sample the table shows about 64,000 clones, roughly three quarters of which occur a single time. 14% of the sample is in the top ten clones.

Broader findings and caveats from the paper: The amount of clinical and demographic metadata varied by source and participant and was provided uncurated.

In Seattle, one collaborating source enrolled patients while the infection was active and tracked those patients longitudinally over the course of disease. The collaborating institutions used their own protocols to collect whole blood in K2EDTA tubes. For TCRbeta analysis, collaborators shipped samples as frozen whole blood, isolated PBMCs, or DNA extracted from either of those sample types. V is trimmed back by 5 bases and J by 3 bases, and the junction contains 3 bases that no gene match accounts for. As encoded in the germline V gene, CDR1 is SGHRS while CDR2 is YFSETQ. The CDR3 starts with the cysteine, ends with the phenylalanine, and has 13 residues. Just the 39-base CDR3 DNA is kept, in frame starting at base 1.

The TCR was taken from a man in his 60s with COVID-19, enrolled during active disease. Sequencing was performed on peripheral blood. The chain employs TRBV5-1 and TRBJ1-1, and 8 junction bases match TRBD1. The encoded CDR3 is CASSYRGDTEAFF. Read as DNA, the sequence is TGCGCCAGCAGTTACAGGGGGGACACTGAAGCTTTCTTT.